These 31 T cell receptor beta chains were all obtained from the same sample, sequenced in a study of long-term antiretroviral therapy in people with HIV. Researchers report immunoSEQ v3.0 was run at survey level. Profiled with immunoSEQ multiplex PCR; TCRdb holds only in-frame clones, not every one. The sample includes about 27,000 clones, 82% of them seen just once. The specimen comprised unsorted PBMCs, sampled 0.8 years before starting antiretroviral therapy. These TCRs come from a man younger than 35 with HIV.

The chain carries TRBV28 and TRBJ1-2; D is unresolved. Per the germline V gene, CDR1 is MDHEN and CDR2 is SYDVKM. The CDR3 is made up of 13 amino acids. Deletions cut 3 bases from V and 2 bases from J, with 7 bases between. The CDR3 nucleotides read TGTGCCAGCAGTTTTGGAGGAAACTATGGCTACACCTTC. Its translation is CASSFGGNYGYTF.

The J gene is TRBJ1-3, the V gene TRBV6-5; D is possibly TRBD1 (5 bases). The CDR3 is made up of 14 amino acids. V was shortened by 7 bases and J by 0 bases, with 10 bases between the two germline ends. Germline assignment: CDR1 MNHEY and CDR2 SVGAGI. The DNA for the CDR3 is TGTGCCAGCACCTTGACAGCCTCTGGAAACACCATATATTTT. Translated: CASTLTASGNTIYF.

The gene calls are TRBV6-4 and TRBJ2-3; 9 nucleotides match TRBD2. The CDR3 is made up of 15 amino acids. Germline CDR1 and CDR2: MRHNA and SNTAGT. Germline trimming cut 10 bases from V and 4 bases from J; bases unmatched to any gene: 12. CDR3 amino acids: CATSVGGGASDTQYF. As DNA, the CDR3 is TGTGCCACCTCCGTTGGCGGGGGGGCCTCAGATACGCAGTATTTT.

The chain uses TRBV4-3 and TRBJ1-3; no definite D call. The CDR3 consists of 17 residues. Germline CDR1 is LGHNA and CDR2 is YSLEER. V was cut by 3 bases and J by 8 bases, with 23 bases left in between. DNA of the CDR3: TGCGCCAGCAGCCAGAGTGCCCCTTCTTCACGCTGGGACACCATATATTTT. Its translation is CASSQSAPSSRWDTIYF.

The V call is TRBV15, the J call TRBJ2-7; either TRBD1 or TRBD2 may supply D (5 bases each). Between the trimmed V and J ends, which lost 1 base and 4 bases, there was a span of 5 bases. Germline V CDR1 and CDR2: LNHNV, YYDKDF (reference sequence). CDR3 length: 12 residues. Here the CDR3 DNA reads TGTGCCACCAGCAGAGGGGGGTACGAGCAGTACTTC. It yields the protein CATSRGGYEQYF.

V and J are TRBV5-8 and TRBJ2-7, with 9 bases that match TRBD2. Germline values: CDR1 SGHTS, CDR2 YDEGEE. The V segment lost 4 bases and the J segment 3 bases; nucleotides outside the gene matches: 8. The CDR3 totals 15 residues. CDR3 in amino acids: CASSPVWREGYEQYF. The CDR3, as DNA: TGTGCCAGCAGCCCGGTTTGGCGGGAGGGCTACGAGCAGTACTTC.

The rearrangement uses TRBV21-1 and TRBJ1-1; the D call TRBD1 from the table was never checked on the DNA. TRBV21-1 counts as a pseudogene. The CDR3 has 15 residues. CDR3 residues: CASSIWTGVDTEAFF. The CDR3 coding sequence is TGTGCCAGCAGCATCTGGACAGGGGTTGACACTGAAGCTTTCTTT.

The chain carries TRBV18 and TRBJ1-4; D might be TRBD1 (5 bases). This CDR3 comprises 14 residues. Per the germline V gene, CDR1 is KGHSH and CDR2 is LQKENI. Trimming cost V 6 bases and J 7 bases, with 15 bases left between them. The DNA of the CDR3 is TGTGCCAGCTCGCGGGACCTCACAGGTGAAAAACTGTTTTTT. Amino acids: CASSRDLTGEKLFF.

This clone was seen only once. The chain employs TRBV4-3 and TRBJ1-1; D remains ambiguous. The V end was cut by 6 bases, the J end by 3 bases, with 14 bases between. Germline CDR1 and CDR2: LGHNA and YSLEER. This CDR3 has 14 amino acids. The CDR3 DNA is TGCGCCAGCAGTTCGGACGGGCGTCACACTGAAGCTTTCTTT. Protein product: CASSSDGRHTEAFF.

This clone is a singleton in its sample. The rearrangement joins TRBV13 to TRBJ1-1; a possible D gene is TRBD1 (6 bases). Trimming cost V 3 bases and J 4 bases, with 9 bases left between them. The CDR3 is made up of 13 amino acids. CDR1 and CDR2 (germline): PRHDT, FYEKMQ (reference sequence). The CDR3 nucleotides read TGTGCCAGCAGCTTTGGGGGGGCCACTGAAGCTTTCTTT. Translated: CASSFGGATEAFF.

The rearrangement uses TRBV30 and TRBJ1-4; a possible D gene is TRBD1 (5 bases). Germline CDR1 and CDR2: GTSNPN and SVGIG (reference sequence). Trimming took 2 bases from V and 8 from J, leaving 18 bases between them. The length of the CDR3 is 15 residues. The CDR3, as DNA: TGTGCCTGGAGTCATAAGGGGAGTAAAGGAGAAAAACTGTTTTTT. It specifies CAWSHKGSKGEKLFF.

The CDR3 protein is CASRDRGLSTEAFF. The CDR3 nucleotides read TGTGCCAGCAGGGACAGGGGGCTGAGCACTGAAGCTTTCTTT. The chain has TRBV6-1 and TRBJ1-1; 11 bases are a match to TRBD1. J lost 4 bases, V lost 6 bases, and 4 bases had no gene match. The CDR3 loop spans 14 amino acids. The germline CDR1 and CDR2 sequences are MNHNS and SASEGT.

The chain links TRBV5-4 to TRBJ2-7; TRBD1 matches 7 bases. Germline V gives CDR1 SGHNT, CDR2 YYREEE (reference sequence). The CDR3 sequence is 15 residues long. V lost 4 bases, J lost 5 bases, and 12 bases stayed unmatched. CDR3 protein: CASSLPPGGSDEQYF. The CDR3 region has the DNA TGTGCCAGCAGCCTACCCCCAGGGGGATCGGACGAGCAGTACTTC.

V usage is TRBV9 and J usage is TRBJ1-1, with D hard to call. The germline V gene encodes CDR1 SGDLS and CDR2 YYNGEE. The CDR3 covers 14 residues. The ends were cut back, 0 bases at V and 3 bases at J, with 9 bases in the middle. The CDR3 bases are TGTGCCAGCAGCGTAGCTCCCCGTGACACTGAAGCTTTCTTT. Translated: CASSVAPRDTEAFF.

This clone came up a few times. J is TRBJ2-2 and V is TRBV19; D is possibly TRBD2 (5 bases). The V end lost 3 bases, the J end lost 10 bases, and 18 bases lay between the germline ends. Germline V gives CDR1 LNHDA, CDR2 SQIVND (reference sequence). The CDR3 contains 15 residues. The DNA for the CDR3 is TGTGCCAGTAGTATCTTAGCGACCCCACGAGTGGAGCTGTTTTTT. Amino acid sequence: CASSILATPRVELFF.

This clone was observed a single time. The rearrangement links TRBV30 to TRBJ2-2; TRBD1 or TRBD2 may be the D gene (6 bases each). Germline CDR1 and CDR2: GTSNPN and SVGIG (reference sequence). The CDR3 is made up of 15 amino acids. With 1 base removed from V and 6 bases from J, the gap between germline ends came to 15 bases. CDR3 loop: CAWSAPGADSGELFF. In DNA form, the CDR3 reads TGTGCCTGGAGTGCGCCGGGGGCGGACTCCGGGGAGCTGTTTTTT.

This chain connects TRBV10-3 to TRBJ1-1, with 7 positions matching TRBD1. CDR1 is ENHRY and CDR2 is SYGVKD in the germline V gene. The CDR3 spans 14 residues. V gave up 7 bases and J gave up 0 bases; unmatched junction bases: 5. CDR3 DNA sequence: TGTGCCATCAATCGGGACAGCGTGAACACTGAAGCTTTCTTT. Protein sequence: CAINRDSVNTEAFF.

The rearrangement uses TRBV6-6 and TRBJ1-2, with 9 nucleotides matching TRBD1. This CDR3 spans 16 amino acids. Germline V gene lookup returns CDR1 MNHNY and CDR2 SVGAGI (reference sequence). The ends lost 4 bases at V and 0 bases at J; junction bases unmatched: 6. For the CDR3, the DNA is TGTGCCAGCAGTTCCGTTGGACAGGGGACTAACTATGGCTACACCTTC. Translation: CASSSVGQGTNYGYTF.

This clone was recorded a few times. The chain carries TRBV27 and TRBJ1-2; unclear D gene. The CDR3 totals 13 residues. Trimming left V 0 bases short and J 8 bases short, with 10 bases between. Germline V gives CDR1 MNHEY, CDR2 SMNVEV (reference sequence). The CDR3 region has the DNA TGTGCCAGCAGTTTATCACTGGGGTACGGCTACACCTTC. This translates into CASSLSLGYGYTF.

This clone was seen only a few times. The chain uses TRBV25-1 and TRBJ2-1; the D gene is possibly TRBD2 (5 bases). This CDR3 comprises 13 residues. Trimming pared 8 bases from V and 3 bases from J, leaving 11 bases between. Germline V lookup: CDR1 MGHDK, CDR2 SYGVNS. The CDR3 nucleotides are TGTGCCAGCCGAGGGAATGACTACAATGAGCAGTTCTTC. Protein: CASRGNDYNEQFF.

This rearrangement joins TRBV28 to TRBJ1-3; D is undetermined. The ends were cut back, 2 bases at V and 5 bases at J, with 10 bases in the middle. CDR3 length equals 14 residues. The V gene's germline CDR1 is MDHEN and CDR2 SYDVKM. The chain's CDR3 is CASSLNGKRNTIYF. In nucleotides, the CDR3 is TGTGCCAGCAGTTTAAACGGGAAAAGAAACACCATATATTTT.

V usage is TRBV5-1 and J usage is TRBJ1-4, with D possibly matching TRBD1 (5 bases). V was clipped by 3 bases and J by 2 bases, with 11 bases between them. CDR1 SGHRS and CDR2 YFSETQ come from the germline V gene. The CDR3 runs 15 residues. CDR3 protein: CASSSGWGTNEKLFF. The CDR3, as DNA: TGCGCCAGCAGCTCTGGCTGGGGGACTAATGAAAAACTGTTTTTT.

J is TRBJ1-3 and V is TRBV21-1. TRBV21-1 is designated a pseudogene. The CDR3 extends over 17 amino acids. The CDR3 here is CASSKLNLRNSGNTIYF. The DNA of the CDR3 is TGTGCCAGCAGCAAATTGAATCTCCGGAACTCTGGAAACACCATATATTTT.

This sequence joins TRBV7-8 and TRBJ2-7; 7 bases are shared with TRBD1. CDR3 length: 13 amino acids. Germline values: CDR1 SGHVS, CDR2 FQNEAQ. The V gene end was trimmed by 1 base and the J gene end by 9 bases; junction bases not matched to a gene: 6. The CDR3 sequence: CASSLDRGLGQYF. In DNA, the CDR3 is TGTGCCAGCAGCTTAGACAGGGGCTTAGGGCAGTACTTC.

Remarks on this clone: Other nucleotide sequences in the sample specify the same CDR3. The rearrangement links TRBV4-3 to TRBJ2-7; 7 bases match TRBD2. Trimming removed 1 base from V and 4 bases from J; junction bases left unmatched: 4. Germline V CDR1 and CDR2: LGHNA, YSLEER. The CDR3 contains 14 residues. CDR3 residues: CASSQGLARYEQYF. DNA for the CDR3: TGCGCCAGCAGCCAAGGACTAGCCCGTTACGAGCAGTACTTC.

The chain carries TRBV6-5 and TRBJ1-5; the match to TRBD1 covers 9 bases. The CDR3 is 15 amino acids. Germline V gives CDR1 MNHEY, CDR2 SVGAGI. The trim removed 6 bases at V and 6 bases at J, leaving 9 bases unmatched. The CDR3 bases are TGTGCCAGCAGCCGGACAGGGGACGGGGGTCAGCCCCAGCATTTT. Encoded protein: CASSRTGDGGQPQHF.

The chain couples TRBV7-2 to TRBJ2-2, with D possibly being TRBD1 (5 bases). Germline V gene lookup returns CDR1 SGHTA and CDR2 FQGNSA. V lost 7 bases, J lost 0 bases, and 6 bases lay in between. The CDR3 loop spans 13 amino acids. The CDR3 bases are TGTGCCAGCAAAGGGGCGAACACCGGGGAGCTGTTTTTT. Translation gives CASKGANTGELFF.

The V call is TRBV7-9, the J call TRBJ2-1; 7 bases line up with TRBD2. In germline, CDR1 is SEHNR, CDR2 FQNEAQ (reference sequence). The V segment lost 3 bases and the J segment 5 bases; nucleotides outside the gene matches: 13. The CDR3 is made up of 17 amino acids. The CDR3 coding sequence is TGTGCCAGCAGCTTCGACTTAAGGCTAGCGGAACACAATGAGCAGTTCTTC. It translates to CASSFDLRLAEHNEQFF.

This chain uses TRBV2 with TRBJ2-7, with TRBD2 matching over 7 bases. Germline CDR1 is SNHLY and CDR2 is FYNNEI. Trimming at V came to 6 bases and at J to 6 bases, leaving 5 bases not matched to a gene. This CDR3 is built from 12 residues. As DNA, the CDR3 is TGTGCCAGCAGGGGGGGGGATGTCGAGCAGTACTTC. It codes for CASRGGDVEQYF.

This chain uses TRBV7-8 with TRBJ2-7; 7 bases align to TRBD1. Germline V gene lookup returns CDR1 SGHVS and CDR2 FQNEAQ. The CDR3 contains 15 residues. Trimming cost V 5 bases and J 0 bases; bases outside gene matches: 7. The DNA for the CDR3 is TGTGCCAGCAGCCCACGGGACAGAACCTCCTACGAGCAGTACTTC. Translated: CASSPRDRTSYEQYF.

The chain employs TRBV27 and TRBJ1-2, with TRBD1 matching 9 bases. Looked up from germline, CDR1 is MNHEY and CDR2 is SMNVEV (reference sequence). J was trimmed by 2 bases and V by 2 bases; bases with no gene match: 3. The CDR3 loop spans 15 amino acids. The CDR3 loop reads CASSLVDRGNYGYTF. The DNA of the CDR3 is TGTGCCAGCAGTTTAGTGGACAGGGGCAACTATGGCTACACCTTC.